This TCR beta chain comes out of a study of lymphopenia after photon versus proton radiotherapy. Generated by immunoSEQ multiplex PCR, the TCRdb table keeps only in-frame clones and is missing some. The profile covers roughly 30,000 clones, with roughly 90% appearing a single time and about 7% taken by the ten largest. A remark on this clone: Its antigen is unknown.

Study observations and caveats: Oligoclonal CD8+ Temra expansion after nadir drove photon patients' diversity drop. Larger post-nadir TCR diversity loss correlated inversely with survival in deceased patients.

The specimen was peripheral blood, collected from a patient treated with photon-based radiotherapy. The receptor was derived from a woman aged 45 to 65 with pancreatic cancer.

As DNA, the CDR3 is TGTGCCAGCGGCGGGGGGGATCAGCCCCAGCATTTT. The encoded protein is CASGGGDQPQHF. The genes are TRBV16 and TRBJ1-5, with D possibly TRBD1 on 5 matching bases. Trimming shortened V by 8 bases and J by 5 bases, and 10 bases separated the two germline ends. This CDR3 is built from 12 residues. From germline, CDR1 is KGHSY and CDR2 FQNENV.